Described below is a single T cell receptor (beta chain) sequence and its context. Its antigen target is currently unknown. The record has no base qualities; no much larger clone is one base away. The sample belongs to a study of shared T cell receptors in the human thymus (dated by TCRdb to the early 2020s). With respect to the entire study: The study examined how self-reactive, shared T-cell receptor alpha chains are generated in the human thymus.

From a lookup of the germline V gene, CDR1 and CDR2 are SGHRS and YFSETQ. V is cut by 7 bases and J by 1 base, and the space between the germline ends is 14 bases. Its CDR3 holds 14 amino acids, cysteine through phenylalanine. Solely the CDR3 DNA is kept, with 42 bases framed from the first base. Libraries came from the immunoSEQ multiplex PCR assay. The source is immuneACCESS, and TCRdb retained only in-frame sequences with V and J called. Part of the clones is not carried over; for the studies checked, unresolved V genes explain less than half of this, and the remainder is unexplained. The sample table lists almost 550,000 clones, about four fifths of them with a count of one. The leading ten clones occupy about 0.014% of the sample. The same data also contributed to another study, on human thymus T cells. As the second publication notes: In Finland, the donors were immunologically healthy infants who were having open corrective cardiac surgery for congenital heart defects. Thymus tissue was collected as surgical resects that were removed during corrective cardiac surgery. V and J gene segment usage appeared biased in both thymic and peripheral blood repertoires. Highly overlapping thymic TCR repertoires among unrelated individuals were reported in the related research. The study described the TCR alpha and beta repertoires in about eight infant thymus samples and four matching peripheral blood samples. Donor ages ranged from 7 to 244 days, and the cohort comprised six male and a couple of female infants. Thymocytes were freed from the tissue by mechanical means and kept at -70 degrees C as pellets of 10-30 million cells. A QIAsymphony instrument was used to extract genomic DNA from the frozen cell pellets. The immunoSEQ multiplex PCR assay was used to amplify the TCRB and TCRAD loci from a standardized quantity of quality-controlled genomic DNA. Amplicons spanned the V(D)J region at a length sufficient to cover the CDR3 and identify V and J genes. Amplicon sequencing was performed on an Illumina platform through the commercial immunoSEQ service. Primer bias and sequencing errors were corrected using previously described methods, and TCRAD and TCRB definitions followed the IMGT database. Analysis of the repertoires was done with immunoSEQ Analyzer 3.0 and VDJTools and included basic statistics, V/J segment usage, diversity estimates, rarefaction and pairwise overlap. Diversity was estimated with Chao1, ChaoE, Efron-Thisted, Shannon and inverse Simpson indices, and also on datasets down-sampled to the smallest sample. Repertoire overlap used strict matching of CDR3 nucleotide sequence, V gene and J gene, with Jaccard-based multidimensional scaling clustering. Thymus samples yielded on average roughly 840,000 unique TCRB clonotypes, compared with 75,000 to 85,000 from blood samples.

The receptor comes from a boy under two years old with a congenital heart defect. Donor details come from another sample of the same person, matched by shared clones. What was sequenced was thymocytes. The rearrangement joined TRBV5-1 to TRBJ2-5; a tentative D match to TRBD1 spans 5 bases. DNA sequence: TGCGCCAGCCCCCCTCGACAGACCCAAGAGACCCAGTACTTC. It translates as CASPPRQTQETQYF. The reference TRBV5-1 and TRBJ2-5 proteins fill in what lies around the CDR3, so the full variable domain reads KAGVTQTPRYLIKTRGQQVTLSCSPISGHRSVSWYQQTPGQGLQFLFEYFSETQRNKGNFPGRFSGRQFSNSRSEMNVSTLELGDSALYLCASPPRQTQETQYFGPGTRLLVL.